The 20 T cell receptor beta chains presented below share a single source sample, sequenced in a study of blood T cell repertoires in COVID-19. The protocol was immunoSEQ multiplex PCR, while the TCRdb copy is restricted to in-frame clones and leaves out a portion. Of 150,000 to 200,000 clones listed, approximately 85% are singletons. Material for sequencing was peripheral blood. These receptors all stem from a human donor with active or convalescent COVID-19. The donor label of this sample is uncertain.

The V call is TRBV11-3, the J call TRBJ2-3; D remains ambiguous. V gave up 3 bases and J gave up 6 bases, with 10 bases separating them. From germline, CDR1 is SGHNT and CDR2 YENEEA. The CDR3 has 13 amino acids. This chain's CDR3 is CASSFSLLDTQYF. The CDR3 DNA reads TGTGCCAGCAGCTTTTCACTCTTGGATACGCAGTATTTT.

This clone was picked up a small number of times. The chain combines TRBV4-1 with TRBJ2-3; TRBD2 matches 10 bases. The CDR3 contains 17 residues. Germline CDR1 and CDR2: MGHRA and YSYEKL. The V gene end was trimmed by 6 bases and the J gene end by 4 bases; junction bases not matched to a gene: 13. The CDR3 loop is CASSSSGGAGLADTQYF. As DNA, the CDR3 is TGCGCCAGCAGTTCCAGCGGGGGGGCCGGGTTGGCAGATACGCAGTATTTT.

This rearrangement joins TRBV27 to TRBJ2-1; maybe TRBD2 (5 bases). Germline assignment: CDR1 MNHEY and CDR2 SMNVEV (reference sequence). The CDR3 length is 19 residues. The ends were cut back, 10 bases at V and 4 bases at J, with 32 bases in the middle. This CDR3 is CANVPPDSRSAEEYNEQFF. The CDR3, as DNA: TGTGCCAACGTTCCCCCGGACTCCCGGAGTGCCGAGGAGTACAATGAGCAGTTCTTC.

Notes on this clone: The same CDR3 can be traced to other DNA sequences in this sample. The CDR3 region has the DNA TGTGCCAGCAGTTTAGGGACAGCCTATGGCTACACCTTC. Residues: CASSLGTAYGYTF. The chain links TRBV28 to TRBJ1-2; 7 bases fit TRBD1. The CDR3 loop spans 13 amino acids. The V segment lost 2 bases and the J segment 4 bases; nucleotides outside the gene matches: 1. CDR1 is MDHEN, CDR2 SYDVKM, per germline.

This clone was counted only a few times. The CDR3 sequence is CAWSEGRYGAQYF. The CDR3 region has the DNA TGTGCCTGGAGTGAAGGACGGTACGGGGCCCAGTACTTC. The rearrangement uses TRBV30 and TRBJ2-5, with D perhaps matching TRBD2 (5 bases). Trimming took 1 base from V and 9 from J, leaving 15 bases between them. Germline V gene sequence: CDR1 GTSNPN, CDR2 SVGIG (reference sequence). The CDR3 consists of 13 residues.

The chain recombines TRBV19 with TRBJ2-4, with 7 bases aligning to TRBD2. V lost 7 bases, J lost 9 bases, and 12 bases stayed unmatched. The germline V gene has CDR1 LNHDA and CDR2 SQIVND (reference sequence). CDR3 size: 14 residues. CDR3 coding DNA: TGTGCCAGTATGGAGGGGACTATTTGGGGCATTCAGTACTTC. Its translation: CASMEGTIWGIQYF.

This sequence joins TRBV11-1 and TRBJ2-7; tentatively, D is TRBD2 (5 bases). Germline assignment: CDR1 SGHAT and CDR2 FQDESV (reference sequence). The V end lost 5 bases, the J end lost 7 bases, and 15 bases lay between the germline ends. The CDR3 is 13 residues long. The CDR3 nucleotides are TGTGCCAGCAGCCCTGGGCCCCGGGAAGAGCAGTACTTC. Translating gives CASSPGPREEQYF.

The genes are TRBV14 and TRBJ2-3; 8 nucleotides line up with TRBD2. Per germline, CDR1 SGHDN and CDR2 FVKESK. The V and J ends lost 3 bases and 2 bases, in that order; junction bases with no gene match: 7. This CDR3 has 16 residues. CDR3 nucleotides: TGTGCCAGCAGCCAGGCTCGACTAGCGCTCACAGATACGCAGTATTTT. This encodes CASSQARLALTDTQYF. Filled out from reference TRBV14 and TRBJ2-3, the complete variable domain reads EAGVTQFPSHSVIEKGQTVTLRCDPISGHDNLYWYRRVMGKEIKFLLHFVKESKQDESGMPNNRFLAERTGGTYSTLKVQPAELEDSGVYFCASSQARLALTDTQYFGPGTRLTVL.

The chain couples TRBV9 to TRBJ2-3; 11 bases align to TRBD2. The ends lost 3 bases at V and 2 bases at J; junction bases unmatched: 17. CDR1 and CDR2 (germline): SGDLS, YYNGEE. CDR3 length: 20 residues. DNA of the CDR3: TGTGCCAGCAGCGCAACCGGGACTAGCGGACAAGGGGGTTTCACAGATACGCAGTATTTT. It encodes CASSATGTSGQGGFTDTQYF.

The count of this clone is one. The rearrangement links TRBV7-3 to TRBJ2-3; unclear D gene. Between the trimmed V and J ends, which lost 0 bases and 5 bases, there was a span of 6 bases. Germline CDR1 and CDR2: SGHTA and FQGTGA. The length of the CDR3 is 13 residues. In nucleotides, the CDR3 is TGTGCCAGCAGCTTAACTGTCATAGATACGCAGTATTTT. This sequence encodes CASSLTVIDTQYF.

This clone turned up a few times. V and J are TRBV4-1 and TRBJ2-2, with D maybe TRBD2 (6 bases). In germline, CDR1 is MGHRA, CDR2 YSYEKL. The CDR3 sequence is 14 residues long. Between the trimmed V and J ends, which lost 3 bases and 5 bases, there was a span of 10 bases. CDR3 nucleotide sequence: TGCGCCAGCAGCCACGGGAGAGGGACCGGGGAGCTGTTTTTT. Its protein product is CASSHGRGTGELFF.

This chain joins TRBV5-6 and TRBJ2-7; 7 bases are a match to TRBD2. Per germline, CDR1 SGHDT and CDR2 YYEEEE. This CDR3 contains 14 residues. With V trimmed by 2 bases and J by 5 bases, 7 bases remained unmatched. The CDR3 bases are TGTGCCAGCAGCTTCTGGACTAGGTCACACGAGCAGTACTTC. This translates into CASSFWTRSHEQYF.

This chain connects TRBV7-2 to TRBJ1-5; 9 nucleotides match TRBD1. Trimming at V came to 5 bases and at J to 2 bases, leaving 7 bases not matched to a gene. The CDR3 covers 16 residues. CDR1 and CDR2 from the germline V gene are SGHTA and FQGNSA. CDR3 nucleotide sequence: TGTGCCAGCAGCATAGGACAGGGGCTGGGCAATCAGCCCCAGCATTTT. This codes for CASSIGQGLGNQPQHF.

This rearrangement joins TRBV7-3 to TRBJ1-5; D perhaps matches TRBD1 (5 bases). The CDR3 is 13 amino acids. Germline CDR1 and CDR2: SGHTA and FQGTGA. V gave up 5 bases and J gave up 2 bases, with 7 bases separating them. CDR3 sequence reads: CASSPGGNQPQHF. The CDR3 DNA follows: TGTGCCAGCAGCCCGGGGGGCAATCAGCCCCAGCATTTT.

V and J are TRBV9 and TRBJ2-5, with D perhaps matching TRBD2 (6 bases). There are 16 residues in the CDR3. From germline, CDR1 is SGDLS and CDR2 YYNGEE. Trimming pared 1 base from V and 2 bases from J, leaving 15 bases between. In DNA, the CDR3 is TGTGCCAGCAGCGTATCGTGGTCGGGGGTACAAGAGACCCAGTACTTC. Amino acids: CASSVSWSGVQETQYF.

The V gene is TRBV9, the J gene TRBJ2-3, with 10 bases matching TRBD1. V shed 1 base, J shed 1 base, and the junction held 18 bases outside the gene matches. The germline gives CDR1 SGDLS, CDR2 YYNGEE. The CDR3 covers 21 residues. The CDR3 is CASSVPSGTGERKSGTDTQYF. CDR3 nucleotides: TGTGCCAGCAGCGTACCATCCGGGACAGGGGAACGAAAGTCGGGCACAGATACGCAGTATTTT.

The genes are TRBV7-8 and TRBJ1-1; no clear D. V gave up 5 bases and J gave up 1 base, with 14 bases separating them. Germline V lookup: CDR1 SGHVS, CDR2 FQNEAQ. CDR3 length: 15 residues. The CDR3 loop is CASSEHGWRNTEAFF. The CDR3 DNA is TGTGCCAGCAGCGAACACGGATGGAGGAACACTGAAGCTTTCTTT.

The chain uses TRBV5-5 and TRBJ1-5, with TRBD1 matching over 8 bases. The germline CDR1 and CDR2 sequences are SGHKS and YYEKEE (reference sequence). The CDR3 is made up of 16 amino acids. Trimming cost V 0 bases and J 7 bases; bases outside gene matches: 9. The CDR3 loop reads CASSLGQGANRQPQHF. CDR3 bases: TGTGCCAGCAGCTTGGGGCAGGGGGCGAATCGGCAGCCCCAGCATTTT.

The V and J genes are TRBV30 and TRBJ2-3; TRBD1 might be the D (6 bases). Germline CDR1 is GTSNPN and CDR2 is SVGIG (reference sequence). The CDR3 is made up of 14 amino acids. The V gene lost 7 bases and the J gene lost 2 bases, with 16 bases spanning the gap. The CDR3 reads CASRGRSTTDTQYF. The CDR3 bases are TGTGCCTCCAGGGGTCGGAGCACCACAGATACGCAGTATTTT.

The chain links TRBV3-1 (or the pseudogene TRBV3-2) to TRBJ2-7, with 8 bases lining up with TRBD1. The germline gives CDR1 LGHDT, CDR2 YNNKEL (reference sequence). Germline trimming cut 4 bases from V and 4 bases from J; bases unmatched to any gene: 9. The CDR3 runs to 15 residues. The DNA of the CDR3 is TGTGCCAGCAGCCTCCTAGATGGGGACAGGTACGAGCAGTACTTC. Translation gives CASSLLDGDRYEQYF.